These T cell receptor beta chains were read from a single sample in a study of blood T cells in healthy people across ages. Each CDR3 protein is one row after TCRdb ran MiXCR on the 5' RACE reads. The sample includes over 700,000 distinct CDR3 sequences, roughly 25% of them seen just once. The same data also contributed to another study, on T cells of mothers and their children.

The sample taken for sequencing was blood. The receptors stem from a boy aged 5-17 years in good health. Each CDR3 is given with its conserved first and last residue. D genes are given only for firm matches. Some rows mark clone size as missing; the rest say once, few, many or name a class of expanded clone.

D: NA; V: TRBV3-1; J: TRBJ2-4; size: NA; CDR3: CASSQERGKNIQYF; DNA: TGTGCCAGCAGCCAAGAAAGGGGGAAAAACATTCAGTACTTC
D: TRBD1; V: TRBV28; J: TRBJ1-5; size: NA; CDR3: CASSRTGLTWPQHF; DNA: TGTGCCAGCAGTCGGACAGGACTAACTTGGCCCCAGCATTTT
D: TRBD1; V: TRBV20-1; J: TRBJ1-4; size: few; CDR3: CSAPPRDRPNEKLFF; DNA: TGCAGTGCCCCACCCCGGGACAGACCGAATGAAAAACTGTTTTTT
D: NA; V: TRBV9; J: TRBJ1-6; size: NA; CDR3: CASSLSRNVAYNSPLHF; DNA: TGTGCCAGCAGCCTCTCTAGAAACGTCGCCTATAATTCACCCCTCCACTTT
D: NA; V: TRBV7-2; J: TRBJ2-7; size: NA; CDR3: CASSPGLEQYF; DNA: TGTGCCAGCAGCCCCGGACTCGAGCAGTACTTC
D: TRBD1; V: TRBV7-9; J: TRBJ1-4; size: NA; CDR3: CASSPLSGTVNEKLFF; DNA: TGTGCCAGCAGCCCGCTTTCCGGGACAGTCAATGAAAAACTGTTTTTT
D: NA; V: TRBV7-2; J: TRBJ1-5; size: few; CDR3: CASSPRQSDQPQHF; DNA: TGTGCCAGCAGCCCCCGACAATCTGATCAGCCCCAGCATTTT
D: TRBD1; V: TRBV5-6; J: TRBJ1-5; size: few; CDR3: CASSLVGTVNQPQHF; DNA: TGTGCCAGCAGCTTGGTCGGGACAGTCAATCAGCCCCAGCATTTT
D: TRBD1; V: TRBV20-1; J: TRBJ2-7; size: many; CDR3: CSARADRGNPYEQYF; DNA: TGCAGTGCTAGAGCGGACAGGGGAAATCCCTACGAGCAGTACTTC
D: TRBD2; V: TRBV12-5; J: TRBJ2-2; size: few; CDR3: CASGLTRLAGDEELFF; DNA: TGTGCTAGTGGCCTGACCCGACTAGCGGGGGATGAGGAGCTGTTTTTT
D: TRBD1; V: TRBV6-1; J: TRBJ1-2; size: few; CDR3: CASSEVQGAGYTF; DNA: TGTGCCAGCAGTGAAGTACAGGGGGCTGGCTACACCTTC
D: TRBD2; V: TRBV6-1; J: TRBJ2-5; size: NA; CDR3: CASSDLRTGGETQYF; DNA: TGTGCCAGCAGTGATCTTCGGACGGGGGGAGAGACCCAGTACTTC
D: NA; V: TRBV7-2; J: TRBJ2-4; size: few; CDR3: CASSLDINMGNIQYF; DNA: TGTGCCAGCAGCTTGGACATAAATATGGGAAACATTCAGTACTTC
D: TRBD1; V: TRBV7-9; J: TRBJ1-6; size: few; CDR3: CASSPGTGLRNSPLHF; DNA: TGTGCCAGCAGCCCGGGGACAGGGTTAAGGAATTCACCCCTCCACTTT
D: NA; V: TRBV12-5; J: TRBJ1-1; size: few; CDR3: CASGLVAPGRAVTEAFF; DNA: TGTGCTAGTGGTTTGGTAGCCCCTGGCAGGGCGGTCACTGAAGCTTTCTTT
D: NA; V: TRBV4-3; J: TRBJ1-2; size: few; CDR3: CASSQLGGGDGYGYTF; DNA: TGCGCCAGCAGCCAACTTGGGGGGGGCGACGGCTATGGCTACACCTTC
D: NA; V: TRBV21-1; J: TRBJ2-7; size: NA; CDR3: CASSKEASGSYEQYF; DNA: TGTGCCAGCAGCAAAGAGGCTAGCGGGAGCTACGAGCAGTACTTC
D: NA; V: TRBV7-2; J: TRBJ1-2; size: NA; CDR3: CASSFPGQPYGYTF; DNA: TGTGCCAGCAGCTTTCCGGGCCAACCCTATGGCTACACCTTC
D: TRBD1; V: TRBV7-9; J: TRBJ1-2; size: NA; CDR3: CASSHGQGVAEDYGYTF; DNA: TGTGCCAGCAGCCACGGACAGGGAGTTGCTGAGGACTATGGCTACACCTTC
D: NA; V: TRBV19; J: TRBJ2-5; size: NA; CDR3: CASNNGQQETQYF; DNA: TGTGCCAGTAATAATGGACAACAAGAGACCCAGTACTTC
D: TRBD2; V: TRBV12-3/TRBV12-4; J: TRBJ2-7; size: few; CDR3: CASSTGLAGPYYEQYF; DNA: TGTGCCAGCAGTACAGGACTAGCGGGACCCTACTACGAGCAGTACTTC
D: NA; V: TRBV28; J: TRBJ2-5; size: few; CDR3: CASSLMGGETQYF; DNA: TGTGCCAGCAGCCTTATGGGGGGAGAGACCCAGTACTTC
D: TRBD2; V: TRBV11-1; J: TRBJ2-4; size: NA; CDR3: CASSLSAGGNIQYF; DNA: TGTGCCAGCAGCTTATCGGCGGGGGGAAACATTCAGTACTTC
D: NA; V: TRBV11-1; J: TRBJ1-1; size: NA; CDR3: CASSRTGRSSFF; DNA: TGTGCCAGCAGCCGGACGGGCAGGTCGTCTTTCTTT
D: NA; V: TRBV21-1; J: TRBJ2-7; size: NA; CDR3: CASARDRSYEQYF; DNA: TGTGCCAGCGCCCGGGACAGAAGTTACGAGCAGTACTTC
D: NA; V: TRBV3-1; J: TRBJ2-5; size: NA; CDR3: CASSQPWDGETQYF; DNA: TGTGCCAGCAGCCAACCATGGGACGGAGAGACCCAGTACTTC
D: TRBD2; V: TRBV13; J: TRBJ2-7; size: NA; CDR3: CASGGGLEQYF; DNA: TGTGCCAGCGGGGGGGGTCTCGAGCAGTACTTC
D: NA; V: TRBV20-1; J: TRBJ2-1; size: few; CDR3: CSARDRADTYNEQFF; DNA: TGCAGTGCTAGAGATCGGGCAGACACCTACAATGAGCAGTTCTTC
D: NA; V: TRBV19; J: TRBJ2-5; size: NA; CDR3: CASSRRADQETQYF; DNA: TGTGCCAGTAGCCGTCGGGCCGACCAAGAGACCCAGTACTTC
D: NA; V: TRBV10-3; J: TRBJ1-3; size: NA; CDR3: CAISESGNTGNTIYF; DNA: TGTGCCATCAGTGAGTCGGGGAATACTGGAAACACCATATATTTT
D: NA; V: TRBV5-6; J: TRBJ2-7; size: NA; CDR3: CASSLGGGPEQYF; DNA: TGTGCCAGCAGCTTGGGAGGGGGGCCAGAGCAGTACTTC
D: TRBD1; V: TRBV12-5; J: TRBJ1-5; size: NA; CDR3: CASGLAGQGSNQPQHF; DNA: TGTGCTAGTGGTTTGGCCGGACAGGGGTCGAATCAGCCCCAGCATTTT
D: NA; V: TRBV18; J: TRBJ2-7; size: few; CDR3: CASSPTAGAPYYEQYF; DNA: TGTGCCAGCTCACCAACCGCGGGGGCCCCGTACTACGAGCAGTACTTC
D: NA; V: TRBV7-9; J: TRBJ2-5; size: NA; CDR3: CASSSNVRGEETQYF; DNA: TGTGCCAGCAGCTCAAACGTTCGGGGAGAAGAGACCCAGTACTTC
D: NA; V: TRBV5-1; J: TRBJ2-7; size: NA; CDR3: CASSLGSAGTYELYEQYF; DNA: TGCGCCAGCAGCTTGGGATCGGCAGGGACATATGAACTCTACGAGCAGTACTTC
D: NA; V: TRBV10-3; J: TRBJ1-4; size: NA; CDR3: CASRRGANEKLFF; DNA: TGTGCCAGCCGCAGGGGTGCTAATGAAAAACTGTTTTTT
D: TRBD2; V: TRBV12-3/TRBV12-4; J: TRBJ2-7; size: few; CDR3: CASSRSGRESYEQYF; DNA: TGTGCCAGCAGTCGTAGCGGGAGGGAATCCTACGAGCAGTACTTC
D: NA; V: TRBV12-3/TRBV12-4; J: TRBJ1-1; size: NA; CDR3: CASSPFGPLSTEAFF; DNA: TGTGCCAGCAGTCCCTTCGGGCCGTTGAGCACTGAAGCTTTCTTT
D: TRBD2; V: TRBV14; J: TRBJ2-1; size: few; CDR3: CASSQARYGLAGGEQFF; DNA: TGTGCCAGCAGCCAAGCTCGGTACGGACTAGCGGGCGGTGAGCAGTTCTTC
D: TRBD1; V: TRBV6-5; J: TRBJ2-1; size: NA; CDR3: CASSSSGTGPGNEQFF; DNA: TGTGCCAGCAGTTCGTCCGGGACAGGGCCTGGGAATGAGCAGTTCTTC
D: NA; V: TRBV28; J: TRBJ2-5; size: few; CDR3: CASSKEYQETQYF; DNA: TGTGCCAGCAGTAAAGAGTACCAAGAGACCCAGTACTTC
D: NA; V: TRBV6-2/TRBV6-3; J: TRBJ1-2; size: few; CDR3: CASSYSYGDDYGYTF; DNA: TGTGCCAGCAGTTACTCGTACGGGGATGACTATGGCTACACCTTC
D: NA; V: TRBV18; J: TRBJ2-6; size: NA; CDR3: CASSVAPPTGANVLTF; DNA: TGTGCCAGCTCAGTCGCCCCCCCGACTGGGGCCAACGTCCTGACTTTC
D: NA; V: TRBV20-1; J: TRBJ2-1; size: NA; CDR3: CSARDARRAIGNEQFF; DNA: TGCAGTGCTAGAGACGCCCGGAGGGCCATTGGGAATGAGCAGTTCTTC
D: NA; V: TRBV6-2/TRBV6-3; J: TRBJ2-3; size: NA; CDR3: CASSYYLADTQYF; DNA: TGTGCCAGCAGTTACTATCTGGCAGATACGCAGTATTTT
D: TRBD1; V: TRBV7-9; J: TRBJ2-7; size: few; CDR3: CASSPTGDYEQYF; DNA: TGTGCCAGCAGCCCGACAGGGGACTACGAGCAGTACTTC
D: NA; V: TRBV11-2; J: TRBJ2-5; size: few; CDR3: CASSLGVWETQYF; DNA: TGTGCCAGCAGCTTAGGGGTGTGGGAGACCCAGTACTTC
D: NA; V: TRBV5-1; J: TRBJ2-1; size: few; CDR3: CASSPPRNEQFF; DNA: TGCGCCAGCAGCCCCCCCAGGAATGAGCAGTTCTTC
D: NA; V: TRBV2; J: TRBJ2-3; size: NA; CDR3: CASITTEFGTDTQYF; DNA: TGTGCCAGCATAACGACGGAGTTTGGCACAGATACGCAGTATTTT
D: NA; V: TRBV4-2; J: TRBJ2-5; size: few; CDR3: CASSQGLGVTQYF; DNA: TGTGCCAGCAGCCAAGGGCTGGGAGTGACCCAGTACTTC
D: TRBD2; V: TRBV7-8; J: TRBJ2-2; size: NA; CDR3: CASSRGLASGELFF; DNA: TGTGCCAGCAGCCGAGGACTAGCCTCCGGGGAGCTGTTTTTT
D: NA; V: TRBV7-9; J: TRBJ2-1; size: NA; CDR3: CASSRGGHEQFF; DNA: TGTGCCAGCAGCCGAGGGGGGCATGAGCAGTTCTTC
D: TRBD2; V: TRBV7-6; J: TRBJ2-7; size: NA; CDR3: CASSLRLAGACEQYF; DNA: TGTGCCAGCAGCTTACGACTAGCGGGGGCTTGCGAGCAGTACTTC
D: NA; V: TRBV20-1; J: TRBJ2-5; size: NA; CDR3: CSARRQYQETQYF; DNA: TGCAGTGCTAGACGGCAGTATCAAGAGACCCAGTACTTC
D: TRBD1; V: TRBV13; J: TRBJ2-7; size: NA; CDR3: CASSSTGTGHGEQYF; DNA: TGTGCCAGCAGCTCCACCGGGACAGGGCATGGCGAGCAGTACTTC
D: NA; V: TRBV28; J: TRBJ1-4; size: NA; CDR3: CASSVTSPEKLFF; DNA: TGTGCCAGCAGCGTGACAAGTCCAGAAAAACTGTTTTTT
D: NA; V: TRBV20-1; J: TRBJ2-5; size: few; CDR3: CSARDSRLQETQYF; DNA: TGCAGTGCTAGAGATTCCAGACTCCAAGAGACCCAGTACTTC
D: NA; V: TRBV5-6; J: TRBJ1-4; size: many; CDR3: CASSLGRINEKLFF; DNA: TGTGCCAGCAGCTTGGGACGGATTAATGAAAAACTGTTTTTT
D: TRBD2; V: TRBV7-2; J: TRBJ2-3; size: NA; CDR3: CASSFSTSALSTDTQYF; DNA: TGTGCCAGCAGCTTCTCAACTAGCGCCCTAAGCACAGATACGCAGTATTTT